The next 26 T cell receptor beta chains were all read from a single sample in a study of Graves' ophthalmopathy and Graves' hyperthyroidism. RNA transcripts were the template, and TCR beta CDR3 regions were amplified from them. Amplification began with first-round RT-PCR using HTBI primers, then second-round multiplex PCR was performed. TCRdb called the multiplex PCR reads again in MiXCR, with one record for every CDR3 protein. The profile shows about 640,000 distinct CDR3 sequences, roughly two fifths of them singletons. Input material: peripheral blood. These receptors were collected from an adult man with Graves' ophthalmopathy.

The sample holds many counts of this clonotype. The CDR3 region is CASGAGNTEAFF. Written as DNA, the CDR3 is TGTGCTAGTGGCGCAGGGAACACTGAAGCTTTCTTT. V gene TRBV12-5 combines with J gene TRBJ1-1; unclear D gene. With 6 bases removed from V and 1 base from J, the gap between germline ends came to 6 bases. Germline V gives CDR1 LGHNT, CDR2 FRNRAP. This CDR3 has 12 residues.

V is TRBV30 and J is TRBJ1-2; D not resolved. CDR1 and CDR2 from the germline V gene are GTSNPN and SVGIG (reference sequence). There are 12 residues in the CDR3. Trimming pared 1 base from V and 5 bases from J, leaving 8 bases between. The CDR3 region is CAWSANSYGYTF. The DNA for the CDR3 is TGTGCCTGGAGTGCCAACAGTTATGGCTACACCTTC.

The rearrangement joins TRBV10-3 to TRBJ1-2; 7 bases align to TRBD1. V shed 7 bases and J 5 bases; nucleotides not matched to a gene: 4. CDR3 size: 12 residues. Germline V gene lookup returns CDR1 ENHRY and CDR2 SYGVKD. The CDR3 sequence: CAITGQEYGYTF. As DNA, the CDR3 is TGTGCCATCACAGGACAGGAGTATGGCTACACCTTC.

As for this clonotype: A much larger clone sits a single nucleotide away, making a read error possible. The chain is built from TRBV12-3 or TRBV12-4 and TRBJ2-7, with a tentative D call TRBD2 (6 bases). The CDR3 length is 14 residues. The CDR3 DNA reads as TGTGCCGGCAGTTTGGGTGGGGGGTACTACGAGCAGTACTTC. Its translation: CAGSLGGGYYEQYF.

This chain joins TRBV7-8 and TRBJ2-6; D unclear. Germline values: CDR1 SGHVS, CDR2 FQNEAQ. The germline V and J ends were trimmed by 4 bases and 2 bases, with 9 bases remaining between them. The CDR3 is made up of 15 amino acids. The CDR3 region has the DNA TGTGCCAGCAGCTGGGCAGAAGCTGGGGCCAACGTCCTGACTTTC. The encoded protein is CASSWAEAGANVLTF.

In this sample, this clonotype turned up many times. V is TRBV19 and J is TRBJ1-2; 9 bases map to TRBD1. The CDR3 has 13 residues. Germline-derived CDR1 and CDR2 are LNHDA and SQIVND (reference sequence). Germline trimming cut 5 bases from V and 8 bases from J; bases unmatched to any gene: 6. The CDR3 region has the DNA TGTGCCAGTAGTCCCCGACAGGGGGGAGGCTACACCTTC. Translated: CASSPRQGGGYTF.

The J gene is TRBJ1-2, the V gene TRBV14; 9 bases line up with TRBD1. The CDR3 sequence is 16 residues long. Germline trimming cut 4 bases from V and 8 bases from J; bases unmatched to any gene: 14. CDR1 and CDR2 (germline): SGHDN, FVKESK. CDR3 sequence: CASSPVVGQGLQGYTF. The CDR3, as DNA: TGTGCCAGCAGCCCCGTCGTGGGACAGGGATTACAGGGCTACACCTTC.

This chain links TRBV25-1 with TRBJ2-5; D not certain. Germline V gene lookup returns CDR1 MGHDK and CDR2 SYGVNS. The CDR3 runs 14 residues. V was shortened by 6 bases and J by 5 bases, with 16 bases between the two germline ends. Here the CDR3 reads CASSLDGPLETQYF. CDR3 nucleotide sequence: TGTGCCAGCAGCTTAGATGGCCCGCTGGAGACCCAGTACTTC.

This clonotype was seen ten or more times. J is TRBJ2-5 and V is TRBV20-1, with 7 bases that match TRBD1. The CDR3 runs to 13 residues. Germline trimming cut 5 bases from V and 2 bases from J; bases unmatched to any gene: 5. The V gene's germline CDR1 is DFQATT and CDR2 SNEGSKA (reference sequence). This chain's CDR3 is CSALTGVQETQYF. DNA of the CDR3: TGCAGTGCTCTTACAGGGGTGCAAGAGACCCAGTACTTC.

CDR3 sequence (DNA): TGCGCCAGCACCCCGGGACAGGGGTACGAAGCTTTCTTT. It encodes CASTPGQGYEAFF. The chain joins TRBV5-1 to TRBJ1-1; 10 bases are shared with TRBD1. CDR1 is SGHRS and CDR2 is YFSETQ in the germline V gene. V lost 6 bases to trimming and J lost 8 bases; unmatched junction nucleotides: 7. CDR3 length: 13 amino acids.

The chain carries TRBV6-5 and TRBJ1-1, with a tentative D call TRBD1 (6 bases). Germline V gene sequence: CDR1 MNHEY, CDR2 SVGAGI. Trimming took 3 bases from V and 1 from J, leaving 12 bases between them. The CDR3 spans 15 residues. The CDR3 region has the DNA TGTGCCAGCAGTTATCCGGGGGCGGCGAACACTGAAGCTTTCTTT. Its translation is CASSYPGAANTEAFF.

This clonotype was seen many times. The CDR3 sequence: CASSLGDRLYEQYF. The DNA of the CDR3 is TGTGCCAGCAGCTTAGGGGACAGGTTGTACGAGCAGTACTTC. The rearrangement joins TRBV13 to TRBJ2-7, with 7 bases matching TRBD1. The CDR3 totals 14 residues. V lost 0 bases to trimming and J lost 4 bases; unmatched junction nucleotides: 3. In germline, CDR1 is PRHDT, CDR2 FYEKMQ (reference sequence).

The V call is TRBV7-2, the J call TRBJ1-5; D is unclear. Germline assignment: CDR1 SGHTA and CDR2 FQGNSA. V was shortened by 3 bases and J by 6 bases, with 12 bases between the two germline ends. This CDR3 spans 14 amino acids. As DNA, the CDR3 is TGTGCCAGCAGCTTGGGTTCGATCGGTCAGCCCCAGCATTTT. Amino acids: CASSLGSIGQPQHF.

The chain recombines TRBV25-1 with TRBJ2-7; D gene ambiguous. CDR3 length: 15 amino acids. Per the germline V gene, CDR1 is MGHDK and CDR2 is SYGVNS. The ends were cut back, 6 bases at V and 3 bases at J, with 18 bases in the middle. The CDR3 spells CASRGQVTAFYEQYF. The CDR3 DNA sequence: TGTGCCAGCAGAGGGCAGGTTACCGCTTTCTACGAGCAGTACTTC.

This clonotype was recorded once. The conserved final phenylalanine or tryptophan is absent from the CDR3, which likely points to a read error. The chain has TRBV15 and TRBJ1-5; D unclear. CDR1 and CDR2 (germline): LNHNV, YYDKDF (reference sequence). The length of the CDR3 is 12 residues. V lost 1 base to trimming and J lost 4 bases, with 2 bases between them. The CDR3 nucleotides are TGTGCCACCAGCAGAGGGAATCAGCCCCAGCATCTT. Its translation is CATSRGNQPQHL.

This clonotype has a handful of counts. The chain uses TRBV29-1 and TRBJ2-3; D possibly corresponds to TRBD1 (6 bases). Germline V lookup: CDR1 SQVTM, CDR2 ANQGSEA. Trimming took off 7 bases at V and 0 bases at J, with 14 bases between the two ends. CDR3 size: 14 residues. The CDR3 reads CSGQYRESTDTQYF. The DNA for the CDR3 is TGCAGCGGCCAATACAGGGAGAGCACAGATACGCAGTATTTT.

On this clonotype: This may come from a read error, since a much larger clone is one base off. The V gene is TRBV7-3, the J gene TRBJ2-5, with 9 bases fitting TRBD2. After removal of 2 bases from V and 7 bases from J, the junction contained 2 bases not matched to a gene. CDR3 length: 13 amino acids. Germline-derived CDR1 and CDR2 are SGHTA and FQGTGA. CDR3 nucleotides: TGTGCCAGCAGCTTAGTACTAGCGGGGACCCAGTACTTC. Amino acid sequence: CASSLVLAGTQYF.

This clonotype has a count of ten or more. The chain employs TRBV7-2 and TRBJ1-2; TRBD1 aligns across 8 bases. Germline CDR1 reads SGHTA; CDR2 reads FQGNSA. The CDR3 runs 13 residues. V was clipped by 1 base and J by 7 bases; unmatched bases: 2. CDR3 region: CASSLGGQGGYTF. The CDR3 DNA follows: TGTGCCAGCAGCTTAGGAGGACAGGGTGGCTACACCTTC.

This clonotype has ten or more counts. V gene TRBV4-1 combines with J gene TRBJ2-7; D remains unclear. The germline CDR1 and CDR2 sequences are MGHRA and YSYEKL. This CDR3 comprises 16 residues. V was shortened by 0 bases and J by 4 bases, with 16 bases between the two germline ends. CDR3 sequence reads: CASSQDPARSPYEQYF. The CDR3, as DNA: TGCGCCAGCAGCCAAGATCCAGCTAGGAGTCCTTACGAGCAGTACTTC.

This clonotype was observed at least ten times. J is TRBJ2-6 and V is TRBV9; the match to TRBD2 covers 7 bases. The CDR3 contains 15 residues. Germline-derived CDR1 and CDR2 are SGDLS and YYNGEE. V gave up 4 bases and J gave up 4 bases; unmatched junction bases: 5. This CDR3 is CASSSSGVGANVLTF. In nucleotides, the CDR3 is TGTGCCAGCAGCTCGAGCGGGGTCGGGGCCAACGTCCTGACTTTC.

The sample holds one count of this clonotype. J is TRBJ2-5 and V is TRBV7-9; D gene unclear. V lost 6 bases and J lost 3, with 20 bases in between. The CDR3 sequence is 16 residues long. Per the germline V gene, CDR1 is SEHNR and CDR2 is FQNEAQ (reference sequence). CDR3 sequence: CASSSDPDSVKETQYF. In nucleotides, the CDR3 is TGTGCCAGCAGTTCCGACCCGGATAGTGTGAAAGAGACCCAGTACTTC.

This clonotype was counted a few times. The chain links TRBV7-9 to TRBJ2-7, with 13 bases that match TRBD2. From germline, CDR1 is SEHNR and CDR2 FQNEAQ (reference sequence). The V gene end was trimmed by 6 bases and the J gene end by 5 bases; junction bases not matched to a gene: 10. The CDR3 consists of 16 residues. The CDR3 region is CASRPGLAGESNEQYF. In nucleotides, the CDR3 is TGTGCCAGCAGACCCGGACTAGCGGGAGAAAGCAACGAGCAGTACTTC.

This clonotype was seen many times. This chain joins TRBV19 and TRBJ1-1; the match to TRBD1 covers 10 bases. Germline V lookup: CDR1 LNHDA, CDR2 SQIVND (reference sequence). Trimming took 5 bases from V and 5 from J; bases not matched to a gene: 5. This CDR3 contains 14 residues. The CDR3 DNA is TGTGCCAGTAGTTTGGGACAGGGGAGGACTGAAGCTTTCTTT. Translating it yields CASSLGQGRTEAFF.

The chain links TRBV5-4 to TRBJ2-3; maybe TRBD2 (6 bases). The CDR3 has 15 residues. The germline gives CDR1 SGHNT, CDR2 YYREEE (reference sequence). V lost 6 bases, J lost 1 base, and 15 bases lay in between. The CDR3 DNA is TGTGCCAGCAAGGGCGGGAAGGCGGGCACAGATACGCAGTATTTT. Its protein is CASKGGKAGTDTQYF.

In this sample, this clonotype turned up many times. The chain is built from TRBV24-1 and TRBJ2-3; no clear D. V was pared by 5 bases and J by 6 bases, with 11 bases between. CDR3 length: 13 amino acids. The V gene's germline CDR1 is KGHDR and CDR2 SFDVKD. DNA of the CDR3: TGTGCCACCAGTGGTCCTCGGTTGGATACGCAGTATTTT. Translation gives CATSGPRLDTQYF.

This rearrangement joins TRBV7-8 to TRBJ1-1; D may be TRBD1 (5 bases). Per germline, CDR1 SGHVS and CDR2 FQNEAQ. This CDR3 contains 12 residues. V was pared by 4 bases and J by 7 bases, with 10 bases between. CDR3: CASSSGGIEAFF. CDR3 DNA: TGTGCCAGCAGCTCGGGGGGTATTGAAGCTTTCTTT.